This TCR beta chain is from a study of T cells after yellow fever vaccination. The study's findings and limits: Overall, a small share of clonotypes was seen in both CD4 and CD8 compartments.

Germline lookup yields CDR1 SEHNR and CDR2 FQNEAQ (reference sequence). V lost 5 bases and J 1 base, leaving 11 bases between the germline ends. The CDR3 loop spans 15 amino acids. MiXCR, applied by TCRdb to the 5' RACE reads, yields one record per CDR3 protein. The data contain some 300,000 distinct CDR3 sequences, approximately 10% of them seen just once; the ten biggest clones take up about 3%. This clonotype turned up a few times. The antigen remains unidentified. The chain combines TRBV7-9 with TRBJ2-2; D could derive from TRBD1 or TRBD2 (5 bases each). The TCR comes from a man between 18 and 35 years old who received the YFV17D yellow fever vaccine. Sequencing was performed on CD4+ T cells sorted from PBMCs, taken 5 days after the yellow fever booster vaccination. CDR3 sequence reads: CASSEGRGNTGELFF. The CDR3 nucleotides read TGTGCCAGCAGCGAGGGACGGGGGAACACCGGGGAGCTGTTTTTT. Drawing the rest from reference TRBV7-9 and TRBJ2-2, the complete variable domain is DTGVSQNPRHKITKRGQNVTFRCDPISEHNRLYWYRQTLGQGPEFLTYFQNEAQLEKSRLLSDRFSAERPKGSFSTLEIQRTEQGDSAMYLCASSEGRGNTGELFFGEGSRLTVL.